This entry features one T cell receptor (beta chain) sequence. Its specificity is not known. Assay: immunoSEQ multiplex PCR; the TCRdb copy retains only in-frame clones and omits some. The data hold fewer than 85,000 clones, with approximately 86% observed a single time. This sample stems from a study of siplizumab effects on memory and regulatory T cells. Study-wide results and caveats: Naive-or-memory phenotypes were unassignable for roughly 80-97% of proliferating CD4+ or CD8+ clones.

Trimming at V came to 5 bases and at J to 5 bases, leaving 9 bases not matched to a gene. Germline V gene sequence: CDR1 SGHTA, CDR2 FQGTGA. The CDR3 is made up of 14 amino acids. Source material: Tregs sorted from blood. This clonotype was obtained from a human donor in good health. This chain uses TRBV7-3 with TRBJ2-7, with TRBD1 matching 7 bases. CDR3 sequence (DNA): TGTGCCAGCAGCCCGGGACAGCAAACCAACGAGCAGTACTTC. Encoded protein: CASSPGQQTNEQYF.